Following are 23 T cell receptor beta chains from one sample sequenced in a study of cytomegalovirus exposure and HLA in healthy donors. PCR primers comprised 60 Vbeta and 13 Jbeta primers. Assay used: immunoSEQ multiplex PCR; TCRdb lists only in-frame clones, some missing. Its table lists around 50,000 clones. The sample was PBMCs. The source of these receptors is a female donor in good health and CMV-seronegative.

This chain uses TRBV9 with TRBJ2-7, with TRBD1 matching over 7 bases. V was pared by 3 bases and J by 5 bases, with 8 bases of the junction left unmatched. Germline V gene data show CDR1 as SGDLS and CDR2 as YYNGEE. The CDR3 length is 14 residues. This chain's CDR3 is CASSGYKGANEQYF. CDR3 nucleotides: TGTGCCAGCAGCGGGTATAAGGGGGCTAACGAGCAGTACTTC.

The gene calls are TRBV5-4 and TRBJ1-1; D uncertain. Deletions cut 0 bases from V and 3 bases from J, with 9 bases between. Germline loops: CDR1 SGHNT, CDR2 YYREEE (reference sequence). The CDR3 totals 14 residues. CDR3 in amino acids: CASSLDGGYTEAFF. CDR3 sequence (DNA): TGTGCCAGCAGCTTGGACGGCGGGTACACTGAAGCTTTCTTT.

This chain uses TRBV28 with TRBJ2-2; 10 bases are shared with TRBD1. This CDR3 spans 14 amino acids. Per the germline V gene, CDR1 is MDHEN and CDR2 is SYDVKM. V dropped 7 bases and J dropped 6; count of bases not matched to a gene: 5. CDR3 sequence reads: CASNRDRGPGELFF. Here the CDR3 DNA reads TGTGCCAGCAACCGGGACAGGGGCCCCGGGGAGCTGTTTTTT.

The chain has TRBV7-3 and TRBJ1-2, with 7 bases aligning to TRBD1. This CDR3 spans 15 amino acids. The J segment lost 8 bases and the V segment lost 0 bases, leaving 9 bases of the junction unmatched. Germline V gives CDR1 SGHTA, CDR2 FQGTGA. In nucleotides, the CDR3 is TGTGCCAGCAGCTTAACAGGGGGCGCTTCCAGAGGCTACACCTTC. Amino acid sequence: CASSLTGGASRGYTF.

Note on this clone: The junction differs from germline at one of its ends, possibly a read error. Here the CDR3 DNA reads TGTGCCAGCAGCGAAGGGGGACTAGCGGGAGTGGGCACAGACACGCAGTATTTT. Its translation: CASSEGGLAGVGTDTQYF. The V call is TRBV7-9, the J call TRBJ2-3, with 14 bases matching TRBD2. The CDR3 is 18 residues long. Germline CDR1 SEHNR, CDR2 FQNEAQ (reference sequence).

V usage is TRBV6-6 and J usage is TRBJ1-2; possible D gene TRBD1, 5 bases. CDR1 and CDR2 from the germline V gene are MNHNY and SVGAGI (reference sequence). V dropped 6 bases and J dropped 6 bases, with 14 bases sitting between them. This CDR3 spans 13 amino acids. Here the CDR3 reads CASSQTASDGYTF. The CDR3 DNA reads as TGTGCCAGCAGCCAGACAGCGTCTGATGGCTACACCTTC.

The V gene is TRBV15, the J gene TRBJ1-1; perhaps TRBD1 as D (5 bases). CDR1 LNHNV and CDR2 YYDKDF come from the germline V gene (reference sequence). There are 15 residues in the CDR3. V lost 0 bases and J lost 3, with 11 bases in between. The CDR3 bases are TGTGCCACCAGCAGAGATCAGGGTAGGGACACTGAAGCTTTCTTT. Protein sequence: CATSRDQGRDTEAFF.

The chain employs TRBV5-4 and TRBJ1-1, with a tentative D call TRBD1 (5 bases). Germline assignment: CDR1 SGHNT and CDR2 YYREEE (reference sequence). This CDR3 contains 15 residues. The V end was cut by 4 bases, the J end by 1 base, with 14 bases between. CDR3 protein: CASSLRLGANTEAFF. Written as DNA, the CDR3 is TGTGCCAGCAGCCTGCGGCTTGGGGCGAACACTGAAGCTTTCTTT.

The rearrangement links TRBV9 to TRBJ1-2; a weak D match, TRBD1 (6 bases). Germline V gives CDR1 SGDLS, CDR2 YYNGEE. Trimming pared 0 bases from V and 3 bases from J, leaving 9 bases between. The CDR3 is 14 residues long. The CDR3 bases are TGTGCCAGCAGCGTAGGCGGGGGCGACTATGGCTACACCTTC. Translated: CASSVGGGDYGYTF.

The J gene is TRBJ1-2, the V gene TRBV2; D gene unclear. The germline V gene encodes CDR1 SNHLY and CDR2 FYNNEI. Trimming removed 4 bases at V and 8 bases at J, with 8 bases between. The CDR3 is 11 amino acids. CDR3 sequence reads: CASSGAGGYTF. The DNA of the CDR3 is TGTGCCAGCAGTGGGGCAGGAGGCTACACCTTC.

V and J are TRBV5-6 and TRBJ1-5, with unresolved D. Germline assignment: CDR1 SGHDT and CDR2 YYEEEE. The CDR3 loop spans 14 amino acids. Trimming stripped 0 bases from V and 7 bases from J, with 11 bases between. As DNA, the CDR3 is TGTGCCAGCAGCTTGGGACTGTTCGGGCAGCCCCAGCATTTT. Amino acid sequence: CASSLGLFGQPQHF.

V gene TRBV15 combines with J gene TRBJ1-2; D is unresolved. V lost 3 bases and J lost 1, with 6 bases in between. CDR1 LNHNV and CDR2 YYDKDF come from the germline V gene (reference sequence). This CDR3 comprises 13 residues. The CDR3, as DNA: TGTGCCACCAGCAGGGAGGGTAACTATGGCTACACCTTC. Amino acids: CATSREGNYGYTF.

The chain uses TRBV4-2 and TRBJ2-1; 9 bases align to TRBD1. After removal of 0 bases from V and 10 bases from J, the junction contained 10 bases not matched to a gene. CDR1 is LGHNA and CDR2 is YNFKEQ in the germline V gene. This CDR3 has 16 residues. CDR3 region: CASSQDLTGGRIEQFF. CDR3 DNA: TGTGCCAGCAGCCAAGATTTGACAGGGGGTCGAATAGAGCAGTTCTTC.

The chain couples TRBV11-3 to TRBJ2-1, with TRBD2 matching 12 bases. The V gene's germline CDR1 is SGHNT and CDR2 YENEEA. V shed 4 bases and J 2 bases; nucleotides not matched to a gene: 3. The length of the CDR3 is 16 residues. CDR3 region: CASSSTSGSTYNEQFF. Here the CDR3 DNA reads TGTGCCAGCAGCTCGACTAGCGGGAGTACCTACAATGAGCAGTTCTTC.

The V gene is TRBV10-1, the J gene TRBJ1-1; TRBD1 might be the D (6 bases). Germline lookup yields CDR1 WNHNN and CDR2 SYGVQD (reference sequence). The CDR3 extends over 12 amino acids. V was clipped by 2 bases and J by 10 bases, with 11 bases between them. The CDR3 DNA is TGCGCCAGCAGTGAGCCAGGGGCAGGAGCTTTCTTT. The encoded protein is CASSEPGAGAFF.

The chain uses TRBV14 and TRBJ2-3; 9 bases are shared with TRBD1. The junction had 4 bases not matched to a gene; V was cut back by 3 bases and J by 3 bases. The CDR3 is made up of 15 amino acids. The V gene's germline CDR1 is SGHDN and CDR2 FVKESK. This chain's CDR3 is CASSHRDRATDTQYF. In DNA, the CDR3 is TGTGCCAGCAGCCACCGGGACAGGGCGACAGATACGCAGTATTTT.

This chain joins TRBV5-1 and TRBJ1-2, with D perhaps matching TRBD1 (6 bases). Trimming stripped 4 bases from V and 4 bases from J, with 20 bases between. There are 16 residues in the CDR3. CDR1 and CDR2 from the germline V gene are SGHRS and YFSETQ. CDR3 sequence (DNA): TGCGCCAGCAGCGCTGACCCCTTGAGGGGGGGCTATGGCTACACCTTC. Protein sequence: CASSADPLRGGYGYTF. The full variable domain, in which reference TRBV5-1 and TRBJ1-2 provide the parts outside the CDR3, is KAGVTQTPRYLIKTRGQQVTLSCSPISGHRSVSWYQQTPGQGLQFLFEYFSETQRNKGNFPGRFSGRQFSNSRSEMNVSTLELGDSALYLCASSADPLRGGYGYTFGSGTRLTVV.

The CDR3 DNA reads as TGTGCCAGGCCCGGTCCTTTACTGAACACTGAAGCTTTCTTT. This gives the protein CARPGPLLNTEAFF. The chain links TRBV2 to TRBJ1-1, with no clear D. The CDR3 length is 14 residues. Germline V lookup: CDR1 SNHLY, CDR2 FYNNEI. Trimming removed 9 bases at V and 0 bases at J, with 14 bases between.

The chain employs TRBV6-5 and TRBJ1-6, with D tentatively TRBD1 (6 bases). CDR3 size: 15 residues. The V end lost 6 bases, the J end lost 0 bases, and 9 bases lay between the germline ends. Germline assignment: CDR1 MNHEY and CDR2 SVGAGI. CDR3 sequence reads: CASRGDNSYNSPLHF. The CDR3, as DNA: TGTGCCAGCAGGGGGGACAACTCCTATAATTCACCCCTCCACTTT.

This chain links TRBV2 with TRBJ2-7; D might be TRBD1 (6 bases). V was trimmed by 7 bases and J by 5 bases, leaving 18 bases between them. Germline CDR1 and CDR2: SNHLY and FYNNEI. CDR3 length: 14 residues. CDR3 DNA: TGTGCCAGCAAACGGACAGCGATACCCCACGAGCAGTACTTC. Translating it yields CASKRTAIPHEQYF. Full variable domain (missing parts from reference TRBV2 and TRBJ2-7): EPEVTQTPSHQVTQMGQEVILRCVPISNHLYFYWYRQILGQKVEFLVSFYNNEISEKSEIFDDQFSVERPDGSNFTLKIRSTKLEDSAMYFCASKRTAIPHEQYFGPGTRLTVT.

V and J are TRBV9 and TRBJ1-1; D call uncertain. The germline V and J ends were trimmed by 4 bases and 2 bases, with 15 bases remaining between them. The CDR3 is 15 residues long. Germline V gene data show CDR1 as SGDLS and CDR2 as YYNGEE. The DNA of the CDR3 is TGTGCCAGCAGCCCAGGCCCCTCCACTAACACTGAAGCTTTCTTT. Translated, it gives CASSPGPSTNTEAFF.

V and J are TRBV6-5 and TRBJ1-4; D may be TRBD1 (5 bases). CDR1 and CDR2 from the germline V gene are MNHEY and SVGAGI. The CDR3 has 15 amino acids. V dropped 1 base and J dropped 8 bases, with 14 bases sitting between them. In DNA form, the CDR3 reads TGTGCCAGCAGTTACTGGGGGGGAGGAGGGGAAAAACTGTTTTTT. Its protein is CASSYWGGGGEKLFF.

V gene TRBV18 combines with J gene TRBJ2-3; D may be TRBD2 (6 bases). The V and J ends lost 1 base and 2 bases respectively, with 16 bases between them. Germline CDR1 reads KGHSH; CDR2 reads LQKENI. CDR3 size: 17 residues. The CDR3 protein is CASSPRSDSGFTDTQYF. The CDR3, as DNA: TGTGCCAGCTCACCACGATCGGATAGCGGATTCACAGATACGCAGTATTTT.